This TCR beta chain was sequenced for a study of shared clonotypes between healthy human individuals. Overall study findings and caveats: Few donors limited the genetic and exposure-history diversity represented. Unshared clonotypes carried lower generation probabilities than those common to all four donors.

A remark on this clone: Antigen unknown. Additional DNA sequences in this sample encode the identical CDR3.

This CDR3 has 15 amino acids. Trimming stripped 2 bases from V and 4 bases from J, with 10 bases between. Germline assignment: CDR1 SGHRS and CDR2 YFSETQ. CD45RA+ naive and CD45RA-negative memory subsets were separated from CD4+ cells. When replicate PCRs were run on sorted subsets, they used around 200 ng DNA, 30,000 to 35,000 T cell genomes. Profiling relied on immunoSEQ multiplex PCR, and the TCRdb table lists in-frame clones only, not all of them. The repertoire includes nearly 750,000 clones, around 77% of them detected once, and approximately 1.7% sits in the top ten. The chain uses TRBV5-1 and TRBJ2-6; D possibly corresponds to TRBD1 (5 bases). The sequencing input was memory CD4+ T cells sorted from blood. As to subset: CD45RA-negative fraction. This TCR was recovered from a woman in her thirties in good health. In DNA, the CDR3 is TGCGCCAGCAGCTTCTCAGGGTCCGGGGCCAACGTCCTGACTTTC. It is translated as CASSFSGSGANVLTF.